This T cell receptor (beta chain) was sequenced for a study of blood T cell repertoires in COVID-19. This CDR3 has 13 amino acids. V was pared by 2 bases and J by 2 bases, with 5 bases between. The germline V gene has CDR1 SGHNT and CDR2 YENEEA. The data were produced by immunoSEQ multiplex PCR, yet TCRdb's version contains in-frame clones alone and is incomplete. In the table there are roughly 56,000 clones, around 90% of which are singletons. This chain links TRBV11-3 with TRBJ2-3; D gene unclear. Material: peripheral blood. The receptor's source is a man in his 60s with active COVID-19. In nucleotides, the CDR3 is TGTGCCAGCAGCTTAAGCACCACAGATACGCAGTATTTT. Translating it yields CASSLSTTDTQYF.